This TCR beta chain was found in a study of T cell responses to AZD1222 COVID-19 vaccine. Whole-study context: Both about-4-week and about-12-week second-dose recipients were combined.

Whole-study findings and limits: The donor group comprised mostly white British people and more females; the analysis possibly underestimated clonal diversity. The number of AZD1222 recipients seropositive at baseline was only 6 or 7. Only after the peak T cell response were repertoires sampled.

This clone has only one observation. Its specificity is unknown. Profiled with immunoSEQ multiplex PCR; TCRdb holds only in-frame clones, not every one. The data contain 100,000 to 150,000 clones, about 89% of them seen just once; the ten biggest clones take up roughly a tenth. The CDR3 consists of 13 residues. Germline CDR1 LNHDA, CDR2 SQIVND (reference sequence). Trimming shortened V by 1 base and J by 6 bases, and 9 bases separated the two germline ends. The source is an adult in good health. Source: peripheral blood, taken on day 0 of AZD1222 vaccination. The chain combines TRBV19 with TRBJ1-1, with D unclear. The DNA of the CDR3 is TGTGCCAGTAGTATAGCCGGGGTGGCTGAAGCTTTCTTT. It translates to CASSIAGVAEAFF. Variable domain in full (rest from reference TRBV19 and TRBJ1-1): DGGITQSPKYLFRKEGQNVTLSCEQNLNHDAMYWYRQDPGQGLRLIYYSQIVNDFQKGDIAEGYSVSREKKESFPLTVTSAQKNPTAFYLCASSIAGVAEAFFGQGTRLTVV.